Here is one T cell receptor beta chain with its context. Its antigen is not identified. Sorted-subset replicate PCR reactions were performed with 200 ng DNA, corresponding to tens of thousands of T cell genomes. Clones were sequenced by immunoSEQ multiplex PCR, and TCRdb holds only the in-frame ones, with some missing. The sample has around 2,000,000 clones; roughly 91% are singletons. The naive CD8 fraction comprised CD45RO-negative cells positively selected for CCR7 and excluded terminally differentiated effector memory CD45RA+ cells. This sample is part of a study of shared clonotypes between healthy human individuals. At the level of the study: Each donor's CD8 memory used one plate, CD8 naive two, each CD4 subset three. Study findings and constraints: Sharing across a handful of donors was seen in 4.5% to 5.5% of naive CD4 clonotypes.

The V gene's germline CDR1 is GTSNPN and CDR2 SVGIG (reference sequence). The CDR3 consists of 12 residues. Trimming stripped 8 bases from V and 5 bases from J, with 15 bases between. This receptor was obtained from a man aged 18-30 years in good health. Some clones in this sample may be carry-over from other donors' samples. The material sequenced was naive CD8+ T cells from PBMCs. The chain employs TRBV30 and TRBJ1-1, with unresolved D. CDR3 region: CAVPRTLTEAFF. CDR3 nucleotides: TGTGCCGTCCCCAGGACTTTGACTGAAGCTTTCTTT.